These 26 T cell receptor beta chains were sequenced from one sample in a study of OX40 agonist ivuxolimab in advanced cancers. This table comes from immunoSEQ multiplex PCR, and its TCRdb copy is limited to in-frame clones, with some not included. The table lists tens of thousands of clones, more than 80% of them singletons. The material was CD4+ or CD8+ T cells sorted from blood, obtained in a trial of the OX40 agonist ivuxolimab. The receptors originated from an adult with an advanced solid tumor such as melanoma, head and neck, liver or kidney cancer.

The chain is built from TRBV2 and TRBJ1-1; TRBD1 matches 7 bases. The J segment lost 8 bases and the V segment lost 6 bases, leaving 3 bases of the junction unmatched. In germline, CDR1 is SNHLY, CDR2 FYNNEI. This CDR3 has 11 residues. The CDR3 nucleotides read TGTGCCAGCAGGACGGACAGGGAAGCTTTCTTT. Protein sequence: CASRTDREAFF.

This clone is classed as large (0.1 to 1%). V gene TRBV12-5 combines with J gene TRBJ1-2; D gene unclear. CDR1 is LGHNT, CDR2 FRNRAP, per germline. This CDR3 comprises 14 residues. The V end was cut by 5 bases, the J end by 6 bases, with 16 bases between. DNA of the CDR3: TGTGCTAGTGGTCCCGGGCCGACTTTTAATGGCTACACCTTC. It is translated as CASGPGPTFNGYTF.

The chain links TRBV7-8 to TRBJ2-5; 10 nucleotides agree with TRBD2. J lost 3 bases, V lost 4 bases, and 2 bases had no gene match. Germline V gene sequence: CDR1 SGHVS, CDR2 FQNEAQ. There are 14 residues in the CDR3. The CDR3 DNA follows: TGTGCCAGCAGCTCGCTAGCGGGGGAAGAGACCCAGTACTTC. Residues: CASSSLAGEETQYF.

J is TRBJ2-7 and V is TRBV18; D is perhaps TRBD1 or TRBD2 (5 bases each). This CDR3 has 16 residues. V gave up 2 bases and J gave up 2 bases, with 16 bases separating them. Looked up from germline, CDR1 is KGHSH and CDR2 is LQKENI. The CDR3 loop is CASSPMGVAPPYEQYF. The CDR3 DNA follows: TGTGCCAGCTCACCAATGGGGGTAGCACCCCCCTACGAGCAGTACTTC.

By proportion, this clone is medium-sized. J is TRBJ2-3 and V is TRBV4-1; no firm D call. Trimming took off 4 bases at V and 0 bases at J, with 8 bases between the two ends. This CDR3 is built from 14 residues. In germline, CDR1 is MGHRA, CDR2 YSYEKL. The chain's CDR3 is CASSRRESTDTQYF. In DNA, the CDR3 is TGCGCCAGCAGCCGCAGAGAGAGCACAGATACGCAGTATTTT.

V gene TRBV4-1 combines with J gene TRBJ2-2; TRBD1 is a possible D gene (6 bases). Trimming shortened V by 4 bases and J by 5 bases, and 14 bases separated the two germline ends. The CDR3 totals 15 residues. Germline values: CDR1 MGHRA, CDR2 YSYEKL. The DNA for the CDR3 is TGCGCCAGCAGCCCCCACGGCAGGGGAACCGGGGAGCTGTTTTTT. The encoded protein is CASSPHGRGTGELFF.

The J gene is TRBJ2-5, the V gene TRBV12-2; TRBD2 reflects the table's D call only, with no check against the DNA. Gene TRBJ2-7 matches the end of the DNA better, so the J call may be wrong. TRBV12-2 is a pseudogene segment. The CDR3 consists of 16 residues. CDR3 sequence: CASRSLHSAAAYEQYF. The CDR3 DNA is TGTGCAAGTCGCTCCCTCCATTCCGCGGCAGCCTACGAGCAGTACTTC.

The table lists this clone with a count of one. CDR3 loop: CACYPGQGSYGYTF. The DNA of the CDR3 is TGTGCCTGTTATCCGGGACAGGGGTCCTATGGCTACACCTTC. The chain carries TRBV30 and TRBJ1-2, with 10 bases matching TRBD1. CDR1 is GTSNPN and CDR2 is SVGIG in the germline V gene (reference sequence). J gave up 4 bases and V 6 bases, and 8 bases lay outside the gene matches. The CDR3 contains 14 residues.

This chain uses TRBV7-6 with TRBJ1-1; 7 bases line up with TRBD1. This CDR3 has 15 amino acids. V was clipped by 4 bases and J by 5 bases; unmatched bases: 10. Germline loops: CDR1 SGHVS, CDR2 FNYEAQ. CDR3 region: CASSSELGGATEAFF. The CDR3 DNA sequence: TGTGCCAGCAGCTCTGAACTAGGGGGCGCGACTGAAGCTTTCTTT.

The V and J genes are TRBV7-6 and TRBJ2-2, with D perhaps being TRBD1 or TRBD2 (5 bases each). Trimming took off 1 base at V and 9 bases at J, with 12 bases between the two ends. The CDR3 is 14 amino acids. Per the germline V gene, CDR1 is SGHVS and CDR2 is FNYEAQ. DNA for the CDR3: TGTGCCAGCAGCTTAGATTGGGGGTCCCGGGAGCTGTTTTTT. Translating gives CASSLDWGSRELFF. The entire variable domain, with the rest obtained from reference TRBV7-6 and TRBJ2-2, is as follows: GAGVSQSPRYKVTKRGQDVALRCDPISGHVSLYWYRQALGQGPEFLTYFNYEAQQDKSGLPNDRFSAERPEGSISTLTIQRTEQRDSAMYRCASSLDWGSRELFFGEGSRLTVL.

Notes on this clone: The junction differs from germline at one of its ends, possibly a read error. The chain links TRBV11-2 to TRBJ2-7, with 8 bases matching TRBD2. CDR3 size: 16 residues. Germline values: CDR1 SGHAT, CDR2 FQNNGV. The CDR3 reads CASTFASLAEGHEQSF. The CDR3 nucleotides read TGTGCCAGCACCTTCGCCTCACTAGCGGAGGGCCACGAGCAGTCCTTC. Combining the CDR3 with reference TRBV11-2 and TRBJ2-7 gives the whole variable domain EAGVAQSPRYKIIEKRQSVAFWCNPISGHATLYWYQQILGQGPKLLIQFQNNGVVDDSQLPKDRFSAERLKGVDSTLKIQPAKLEDSAVYLCASTFASLAEGHEQSFGPGTRLTVT.

J is TRBJ2-7 and V is TRBV9, with 7 bases matching TRBD2. The CDR3 covers 15 residues. Germline V gives CDR1 SGDLS, CDR2 YYNGEE. After removal of 0 bases from V and 6 bases from J, the junction contained 9 bases not matched to a gene. The CDR3 coding sequence is TGTGCCAGCAGCGTAGGGGGAGCCCAGCGGGGCGAGCAGTACTTC. Its protein product is CASSVGGAQRGEQYF.

The V and J genes are TRBV14 and TRBJ2-7, with a weak D call TRBD1 (5 bases). CDR3 length: 13 residues. Per germline, CDR1 SGHDN and CDR2 FVKESK. Deletions cut 1 base from V and 3 bases from J, with 7 bases between. CDR3 in amino acids: CASSQGQNYEQYF. DNA of the CDR3: TGTGCCAGCAGCCAAGGACAGAACTACGAGCAGTACTTC.

The chain employs TRBV9 and TRBJ2-1; TRBD2 matches 8 bases. Germline CDR1 and CDR2: SGDLS and YYNGEE. The junction had 14 bases not matched to a gene; V was cut back by 4 bases and J by 5 bases. The CDR3 covers 17 residues. The CDR3 DNA reads TGTGCCAGCAGCCCAAGAACGGGAGTAGCGGGACACAATGAGCAGTTCTTC. Translated, it gives CASSPRTGVAGHNEQFF.

The chain uses TRBV4-3 and TRBJ2-3; D may match TRBD1 or TRBD2 (5 bases each). This CDR3 spans 16 amino acids. The germline V and J ends were trimmed by 3 bases and 0 bases, with 13 bases remaining between them. Germline values: CDR1 LGHNA, CDR2 YSLEER. CDR3 sequence: CASSQGPDTSTDTQYF. The CDR3 coding sequence is TGCGCCAGCAGCCAGGGACCGGACACTAGCACAGATACGCAGTATTTT.

The chain carries TRBV19 and TRBJ2-3, with D perhaps matching TRBD2 (6 bases). The CDR3 spans 13 residues. Per the germline V gene, CDR1 is LNHDA and CDR2 is SQIVND (reference sequence). Trimming cost V 3 bases and J 12 bases, with 16 bases left between them. The CDR3 here is CASSILGGENQYF. The CDR3 coding sequence is TGTGCCAGTAGTATTTTGGGCGGGGAAAATCAGTATTTT.

This chain joins TRBV10-3 and TRBJ2-1; D is undetermined. CDR1 ENHRY and CDR2 SYGVKD come from the germline V gene. The CDR3 spans 15 residues. The V gene lost 0 bases and the J gene lost 8 bases, with 14 bases spanning the gap. The CDR3 DNA is TGTGCCATCAGTGAGTCTTACTCCGGTCTCTATGAGCAGTTCTTC. Residues: CAISESYSGLYEQFF.

The chain couples TRBV4-3 to TRBJ2-5, with TRBD1 as a possible D gene (6 bases). Germline-derived CDR1 and CDR2 are LGHNA and YSLEER. The ends were cut back, 3 bases at V and 1 base at J, with 9 bases in the middle. The CDR3 length is 14 residues. The CDR3 sequence is CASSHDRFQETQYF. CDR3 nucleotide sequence: TGCGCCAGCAGCCACGACAGGTTCCAAGAGACCCAGTACTTC.

The J gene is TRBJ1-4, the V gene TRBV2, with a possible D match to TRBD1 (6 bases). The CDR3 spans 16 residues. Germline V CDR1 and CDR2: SNHLY, FYNNEI. V lost 6 bases to trimming and J lost 8 bases, with 22 bases between them. The CDR3 reads CASSDVRDTSWEKLFF. CDR3 nucleotides: TGTGCCAGCAGCGACGTCCGGGACACCAGTTGGGAAAAACTGTTTTTT. Together with reference TRBV2 and TRBJ1-4, the CDR3 gives the full variable domain: EPEVTQTPSHQVTQMGQEVILRCVPISNHLYFYWYRQILGQKVEFLVSFYNNEISEKSEIFDDQFSVERPDGSNFTLKIRSTKLEDSAMYFCASSDVRDTSWEKLFFGSGTQLSVL.

The chain couples TRBV5-6 to TRBJ2-7; 10 bases are shared with TRBD1. Trimming removed 3 bases from V and 8 bases from J; junction bases left unmatched: 8. This CDR3 contains 14 residues. CDR1 is SGHDT and CDR2 is YYEEEE in the germline V gene. Written as DNA, the CDR3 is TGTGCCAGCAGCTCTGGACAGGGGGTTAGTAAGCAGTACTTC. This translates into CASSSGQGVSKQYF.

The CDR3 region has the DNA TGTGCCAGCAGCTTAGGAAACACCATATATTTT. Translation gives CASSLGNTIYF. The chain is built from TRBV7-6 and TRBJ1-3; D remains ambiguous. The CDR3 covers 11 residues. Germline lookup yields CDR1 SGHVS and CDR2 FNYEAQ. The V end lost 1 base, the J end lost 5 bases, and 0 bases lay between the germline ends. The whole variable domain, remainder taken from reference TRBV7-6 and TRBJ1-3, is GAGVSQSPRYKVTKRGQDVALRCDPISGHVSLYWYRQALGQGPEFLTYFNYEAQQDKSGLPNDRFSAERPEGSISTLTIQRTEQRDSAMYRCASSLGNTIYFGEGSWLTVV.

The V gene is TRBV9, the J gene TRBJ1-1; weak D call: TRBD1 (5 bases). The CDR3 consists of 16 residues. Germline-derived CDR1 and CDR2 are SGDLS and YYNGEE. With 4 bases removed from V and 5 bases from J, the gap between germline ends came to 21 bases. The CDR3 sequence is CASSPPPRGKDTEAFF. The CDR3 coding sequence is TGTGCCAGCAGCCCCCCTCCCCGGGGGAAGGATACTGAAGCTTTCTTT.

This chain links TRBV4-1 with TRBJ2-3, with D uncertain. Per germline, CDR1 MGHRA and CDR2 YSYEKL. Between the trimmed V and J ends, which lost 1 base and 4 bases, there was a span of 9 bases. The CDR3 is 14 amino acids. CDR3 in DNA: TGCGCCAGCAGCCAAGCCACGATGTCAGATACGCAGTATTTT. Amino acid sequence: CASSQATMSDTQYF.

The chain combines TRBV14 with TRBJ2-7; D may be TRBD1 (6 bases). Trimming cost V 0 bases and J 0 bases, with 18 bases left between them. Germline-derived CDR1 and CDR2 are SGHDN and FVKESK. This CDR3 spans 18 amino acids. The CDR3 here is CASSQEPPDSPSSYEQYF. The CDR3 nucleotides are TGTGCCAGCAGCCAAGAGCCCCCGGACAGCCCGAGCTCCTACGAGCAGTACTTC.

J is TRBJ1-1 and V is TRBV6-6, with TRBD1 identical over 7 bases. With V trimmed by 6 bases and J by 7 bases, 2 bases remained unmatched. Germline CDR1 is MNHNY and CDR2 is SVGAGI (reference sequence). The CDR3 extends over 11 amino acids. CDR3 DNA: TGTGCCAGCAGCTCAGGGGGTGAAGCTTTCTTT. Translating gives CASSSGGEAFF.

This clone was observed a few times. The gene calls are TRBV28 and TRBJ2-1; 12 nucleotides agree with TRBD2. J gave up 0 bases and V 2 bases, and 14 bases lay outside the gene matches. Germline V gene data show CDR1 as MDHEN and CDR2 as SYDVKM. This CDR3 has 21 residues. Here the CDR3 reads CASSLPTSGSPRNPSYNEQFF. DNA for the CDR3: TGTGCCAGCAGTTTACCGACTAGCGGGAGTCCTCGTAACCCCTCCTACAATGAGCAGTTCTTC.